A single sample is the source of the 14 T cell receptor beta chains below, sequenced in a study of T cells expressing NK-cell markers. TCRdb reanalyzed the 5' RACE reads, giving one entry per CDR3 protein sequence and no DNA. This table holds roughly 160,000 distinct CDR3 sequences. Sequenced input: blood T cells: a sorted CD56 or NKG2C T cell subset, CD4+ or CD8+ T cells, or bulk PBMC T cells (not recorded which). These receptors were collected from a man aged 18 to 69 in good health.

The chain links TRBV5-1 to TRBJ2-7; absent DNA, TCRdb's TRBD2 call cannot be checked. Germline-derived CDR1 and CDR2 are SGHRS and YFSETQ. CDR3 length: 16 amino acids. The CDR3 loop reads CASSLFSGRSSYEQYF.

The V call is TRBV6-1, the J call TRBJ2-7; absent DNA, TCRdb's TRBD2 call cannot be checked. The CDR3 has 17 residues. Germline loops: CDR1 MNHNS, CDR2 SASEGT. CDR3 in amino acids: CASSEDSGGISSYEQYF.

This rearrangement joins TRBV28 to TRBJ2-1; no DNA is available, so the TRBD2 call from TCRdb remains unchecked. Germline lookup yields CDR1 MDHEN and CDR2 SYDVKM. CDR3 length: 15 residues. CDR3 sequence: CASSIRTSGGDEQFF.

V gene TRBV7-8 combines with J gene TRBJ2-3; the D call from TCRdb, TRBD2, cannot be confirmed without DNA. Germline V gene data show CDR1 as SGHVS and CDR2 as FQNEAQ. The CDR3 length is 17 residues. The CDR3 sequence is CASSLGLGGLVTDTQYF.

The chain couples TRBV20-1 to TRBJ2-7; TCRdb picks TRBD1, but there is no DNA to check that call. The CDR3 has 15 amino acids. Germline CDR1 is DFQATT and CDR2 is SNEGSKA (reference sequence). CDR3 residues: CSARVKTAGWYEQYF.

The V call is TRBV2, the J call TRBJ2-3; checking the TCRdb D call of TRBD1 is not possible without DNA. This CDR3 region has 16 residues. Per the germline V gene, CDR1 is SNHLY and CDR2 is FYNNEI. The CDR3 loop is CASSEGQGRITDTQYF.

This chain connects TRBV11-1 to TRBJ1-2; TCRdb names TRBD1, which stays unverified in the absence of DNA. Germline CDR1 and CDR2: SGHAT and FQDESV (reference sequence). The CDR3 runs 19 residues. This CDR3 is CASSPHIRSRDGINYGYTF.

This chain uses TRBV12-5 with TRBJ2-1; absent DNA, TCRdb's TRBD1 call cannot be checked. The V gene's germline CDR1 is LGHNT and CDR2 FRNRAP. The CDR3 has 18 residues. The chain's CDR3 is CASGLVQYQGPFYNEQFF.

The chain employs TRBV28 and TRBJ2-2; TCRdb indicates TRBD2, and absent DNA this call remains unverified. CDR3 size: 14 residues. Germline V gene lookup returns CDR1 MDHEN and CDR2 SYDVKM. The CDR3 spells CASSQNLVSGELFF.

V gene TRBV7-9 combines with J gene TRBJ1-1; no DNA is available, so the TRBD1 call from TCRdb remains unchecked. The V gene's germline CDR1 is SEHNR and CDR2 FQNEAQ (reference sequence). The CDR3 totals 12 residues. CDR3 protein: CASSLPRARAFF.

The rearrangement links TRBV7-9 to TRBJ2-7; TCRdb's D call of TRBD1 is untestable without DNA. Germline V gene data show CDR1 as SEHNR and CDR2 as FQNEAQ (reference sequence). The CDR3 spans 15 residues. This chain's CDR3 is CASSLGSGDRYEQYF.

The chain couples TRBV20-1 to TRBJ2-7; the TCRdb call, TRBD2, lacks DNA for checking. In germline, CDR1 is DFQATT, CDR2 SNEGSKA (reference sequence). The CDR3 covers 13 residues. The CDR3 is CSASGREPYEQYF.

This CDR3 reads CASSQADRFNQPQHF. This chain uses TRBV14 with TRBJ1-5; checking the TCRdb D call of TRBD1 is not possible without DNA. CDR1 and CDR2 (germline): SGHDN, FVKESK. This CDR3 has 15 residues.

The chain uses TRBV21-1 and TRBJ1-2. TRBV21-1 is annotated as a pseudogene. This CDR3 comprises 14 residues. CDR3 sequence: CASSKWTANYGYTF.